A selection of T cell receptor beta chains follows, all from one sample in a study of identical twins. TCRdb itself ran the 5' RACE reads through MiXCR, one entry per CDR3 protein. The sample holds about 530,000 distinct CDR3 sequences, 12% to 15% seen once. A further study also used this sample, focusing on yellow fever vaccine responses in identical twins.

Specimen: CD4+ T cells sorted from blood. These receptors were obtained from a young woman in good health. Both conserved end residues are part of each CDR3. The D gene is left open where the match is weak. Clone size is shown for a subset of rows, as once, few, many or a class of expanded clone.

d_call	clone_size	v_call	j_call	cdr3_nt	cdr3_aa
-	-	TRBV6-5	TRBJ2-7	TGTGCCAGCAGTTACTCGGAGCTATTTTCCTACGAGCAGTACTTC	CASSYSELFSYEQYF
-	-	TRBV28	TRBJ1-2	TGTGCCAGCGCCCCTGGGGGGAACTATGGCTACACCTTC	CASAPGGNYGYTF
TRBD1	few	TRBV2	TRBJ2-1	TGTGCCTTCAGTCCTAGGCGGGGTGGACAGGGGAAGTACAATGAGCAGTTCTTC	CAFSPRRGGQGKYNEQFF
TRBD2	-	TRBV28	TRBJ2-7	TGTGCCAGCAGTTTCCCCACTAGCGGGAGGGGCGAGCAGTACTTC	CASSFPTSGRGEQYF
-	-	TRBV5-1	TRBJ2-3	TGCGCCAGCAGCTTAAAGACAGGAGAAGATACGCAGTATTTT	CASSLKTGEDTQYF
-	-	TRBV3-1	TRBJ2-2	TGTGCCAGCAGCCCTGCTCTCGGGGAGCTGTTTTTT	CASSPALGELFF
-	few	TRBV12-3/TRBV12-4	TRBJ2-3	TGTGCCAGCAGTCCCGACAGCCAGAGCACAGATACGCAGTATTTT	CASSPDSQSTDTQYF
TRBD2	-	TRBV20-1	TRBJ2-7	TGCAGTGCACGACTAGCGGGACCCTCCTACGAGCAGTACTTC	CSARLAGPSYEQYF
-	many	TRBV20-1	TRBJ2-3	TGCAGTGCTAGCGGCACAGATACGCAGTATTTT	CSASGTDTQYF
TRBD1	-	TRBV5-5	TRBJ2-7	TGTGCCAGCAGCCTATACGCGAGGACAGGGAGCTCCTACGAGCAGTACTTC	CASSLYARTGSSYEQYF
-	once	TRBV6-5	TRBJ2-2	TGTGCCAGCAGTTACTCGCGGGGATTAACCGGGGAGCTGTTTTTT	CASSYSRGLTGELFF
TRBD1	many	TRBV29-1	TRBJ1-5	TGCAGCGTTGGACAGGGTGGCAATCAGCCCCAGCATTTT	CSVGQGGNQPQHF
-	-	TRBV6-9	TRBJ1-2	TGTGCCAGCAGGGGAGGGTTGAGTGTGTATGGCTACACCTTC	CASRGGLSVYGYTF
TRBD1	-	TRBV5-6	TRBJ2-2	TGTGCCAGCTCGGGACAGACCACCGGGGAGCTGTTTTTT	CASSGQTTGELFF
TRBD2	-	TRBV12-3/TRBV12-4	TRBJ2-1	TGTGCCAGCAGTTTTCCTAGCAGGGGACTAGGGAATTACAATGAGCAGTTCTTC	CASSFPSRGLGNYNEQFF
TRBD2	-	TRBV2	TRBJ2-2	TGTGCCAGCAAGTTAGCGGGGCCCAACACCGGGGAGCTGTTTTTT	CASKLAGPNTGELFF
-	few	TRBV29-1	TRBJ2-2	TGCAGCGTGGGAGCAGGGTCTCGGACCGGGGAGCTGTTTTTT	CSVGAGSRTGELFF
-	-	TRBV5-6	TRBJ2-7	TGTGCCAGCAGCTTGTATTACGGATTCTACGAGCAGTACTTC	CASSLYYGFYEQYF
-	many	TRBV12-3/TRBV12-4	TRBJ1-3	TGTGCCAGCAGTCTGAACCGGGTCTCTGGAAACACCATATATTTT	CASSLNRVSGNTIYF
TRBD1	-	TRBV7-9	TRBJ2-3	TGTGCCAGCAGCCCAGGGGACAGTCTATTACCCACAGATACGCAGTATTTT	CASSPGDSLLPTDTQYF
TRBD1	many	TRBV12-3/TRBV12-4	TRBJ1-1	TGTGCCAGCAGTTTTGGCCTCAGGGGGACTGAAGCTTTCTTT	CASSFGLRGTEAFF
-	few	TRBV11-2	TRBJ2-3	TGTGCCAGCAGCTTAGATGGGGTGGGGATAAGCACAGATACGCAGTATTTT	CASSLDGVGISTDTQYF
TRBD2	-	TRBV28	TRBJ2-7	TGTGCCAGCACTCCGGGACTAGCGGGAGGTCTCTCCTACGAGCAGTACTTC	CASTPGLAGGLSYEQYF
-	few	TRBV27	TRBJ2-7	TGTGCCAGCAGTTTGTTCGGGGGCCCCTACGAGCAGTACTTC	CASSLFGGPYEQYF
TRBD2	few	TRBV7-9	TRBJ2-7	TGTGCCAGCAGTTTAGCGGGAGAAACTTACGAGCAGTACTTC	CASSLAGETYEQYF
-	-	TRBV24-1	TRBJ2-1	TGTGCCACCAGTGATATGGATGAGCAGTTCTTC	CATSDMDEQFF
TRBD2	-	TRBV7-8	TRBJ2-2	TGTGCCAGCAGCTTAGAACTAGCGTCCGGGGAGCTGTTTTTT	CASSLELASGELFF
-	once	TRBV20-1	TRBJ2-5	TGCAGTGCTAGTCCCTCTGGGGGGTACCAAGAGACCCAGTACTTC	CSASPSGGYQETQYF
TRBD1	few	TRBV20-1	TRBJ2-1	TGCAGTGCTCCGCACAGGGGGCCCTACAATGAGCAGTTCTTC	CSAPHRGPYNEQFF